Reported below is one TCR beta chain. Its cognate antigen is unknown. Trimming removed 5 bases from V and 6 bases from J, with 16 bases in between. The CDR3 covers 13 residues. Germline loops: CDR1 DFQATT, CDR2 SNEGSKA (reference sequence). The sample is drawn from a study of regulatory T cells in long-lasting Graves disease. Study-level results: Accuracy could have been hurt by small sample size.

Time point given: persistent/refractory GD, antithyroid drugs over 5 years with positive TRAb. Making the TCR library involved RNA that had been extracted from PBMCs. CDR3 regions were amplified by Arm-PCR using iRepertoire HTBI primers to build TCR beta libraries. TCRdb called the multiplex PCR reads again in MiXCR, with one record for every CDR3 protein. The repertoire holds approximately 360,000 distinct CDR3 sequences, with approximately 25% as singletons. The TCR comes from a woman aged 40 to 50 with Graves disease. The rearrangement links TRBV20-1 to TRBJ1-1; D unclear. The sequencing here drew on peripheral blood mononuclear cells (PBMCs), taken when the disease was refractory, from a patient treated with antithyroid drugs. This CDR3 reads CSAPKRRKSEAFF. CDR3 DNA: TGCAGTGCTCCGAAAAGGCGGAAATCTGAAGCTTTCTTT.